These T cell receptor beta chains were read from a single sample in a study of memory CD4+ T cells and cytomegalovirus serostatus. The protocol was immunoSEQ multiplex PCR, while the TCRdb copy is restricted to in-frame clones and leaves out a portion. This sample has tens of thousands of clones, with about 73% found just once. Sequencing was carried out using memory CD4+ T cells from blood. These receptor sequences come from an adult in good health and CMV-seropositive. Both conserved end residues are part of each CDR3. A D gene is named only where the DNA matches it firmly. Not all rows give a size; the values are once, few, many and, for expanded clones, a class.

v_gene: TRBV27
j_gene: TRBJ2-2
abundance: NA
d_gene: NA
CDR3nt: TGTGCCAGCAGTTTATCATATCCGGGCGGGGCTTACACCGGGGAGCTGTTTTTT
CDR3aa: CASSLSYPGGAYTGELFF

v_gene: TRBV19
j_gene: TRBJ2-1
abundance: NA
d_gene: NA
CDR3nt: TGTGCCAGTAGCACAGGGCGGGCCCCAAACAATGAGCAGTTCTTC
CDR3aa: CASSTGRAPNNEQFF

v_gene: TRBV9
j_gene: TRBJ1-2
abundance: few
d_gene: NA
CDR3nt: TGTGCCAGCAGCGTAGGAGGCCTGGACCCGGGGGGCTACACCTTC
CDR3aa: CASSVGGLDPGGYTF

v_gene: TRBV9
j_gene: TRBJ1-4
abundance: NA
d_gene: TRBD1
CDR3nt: TGTGCCAGCAGCCTACACGGACAGGGAGAGGAAAAACTGTTTTTT
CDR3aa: CASSLHGQGEEKLFF

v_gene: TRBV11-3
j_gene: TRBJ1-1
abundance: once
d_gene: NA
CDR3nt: TGTGCCAGCAGCTTTGGGGATATGAACACTGAAGCTTTCTTT
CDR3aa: CASSFGDMNTEAFF

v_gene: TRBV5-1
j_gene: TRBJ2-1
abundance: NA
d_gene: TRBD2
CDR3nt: TGCGCCAGCAGCTTGGCGGCTAGCGGGAGGGGGGAGCAGTTCTTC
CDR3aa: CASSLAASGRGEQFF

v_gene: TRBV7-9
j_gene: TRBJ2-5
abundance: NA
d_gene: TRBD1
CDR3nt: TGTGCCAGCAGCTGGGGAGGGACAGGGAAAGAGACCCAGTACTTC
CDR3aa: CASSWGGTGKETQYF

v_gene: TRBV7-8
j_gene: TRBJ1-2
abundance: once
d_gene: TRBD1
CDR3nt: TGTGCCAGCAGCTTCGGGGCGGACAGGGCTCATGGCTACACCTTC
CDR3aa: CASSFGADRAHGYTF

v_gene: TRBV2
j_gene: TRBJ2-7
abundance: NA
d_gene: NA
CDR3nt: TGTGCCAGCAGTGAGACACCTTACGAGCAGTACTTC
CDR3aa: CASSETPYEQYF

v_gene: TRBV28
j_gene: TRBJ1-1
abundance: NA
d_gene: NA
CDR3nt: TGTGCCAGCAGTTTATCGGGGAACACTGAAGCTTTCTTT
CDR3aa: CASSLSGNTEAFF

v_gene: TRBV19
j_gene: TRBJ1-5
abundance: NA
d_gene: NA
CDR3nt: TGTGCCAGTAGTATCCCCATCAGCAGTCAGCCCCAGCATTTT
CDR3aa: CASSIPISSQPQHF

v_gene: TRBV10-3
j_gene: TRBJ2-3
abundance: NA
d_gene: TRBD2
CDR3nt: TGTGCCATCAGTGGTACGGCTAGCGGACCCACAGATACGCAGTATTTT
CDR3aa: CAISGTASGPTDTQYF

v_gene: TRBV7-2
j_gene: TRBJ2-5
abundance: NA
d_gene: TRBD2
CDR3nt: TGTGCCAGCAGCTTGTTAGCGGGACAAGAGACCCAGTACTTC
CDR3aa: CASSLLAGQETQYF

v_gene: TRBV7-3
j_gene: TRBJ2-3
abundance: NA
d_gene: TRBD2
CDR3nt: TGTGCCAGCAGCTCCCCTCCGGGGAGGGGCACAGATACGCAGTATTTT
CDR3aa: CASSSPPGRGTDTQYF

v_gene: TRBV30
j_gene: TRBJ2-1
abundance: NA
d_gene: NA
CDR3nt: TGTGCCTGGAGTCCCGCCGGTTTGGAGCAGTTCTTC
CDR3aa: CAWSPAGLEQFF

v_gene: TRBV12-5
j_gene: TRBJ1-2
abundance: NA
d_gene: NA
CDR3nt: TGTGCTAGTGGTTTGTTGGGGGCAGGTGGTTACTATGGCTACACCTTC
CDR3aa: CASGLLGAGGYYGYTF

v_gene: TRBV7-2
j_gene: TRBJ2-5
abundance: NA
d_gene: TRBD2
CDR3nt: TGTGCCAGCAGCTTAGCCGGGACTAGCGGGGAGACCCAGTACTTC
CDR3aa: CASSLAGTSGETQYF

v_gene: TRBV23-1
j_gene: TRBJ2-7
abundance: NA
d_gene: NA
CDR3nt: TGCGCCAGCAGTCGGGAACGACAGTGGTGCCTCCACGAGCAGTACTTC
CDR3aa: CASSRERQWCLHEQYF

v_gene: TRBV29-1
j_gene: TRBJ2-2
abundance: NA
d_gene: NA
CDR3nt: TGCAGCGTGTCGAGTCCCGGGGAGCTGTTTTTT
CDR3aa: CSVSSPGELFF

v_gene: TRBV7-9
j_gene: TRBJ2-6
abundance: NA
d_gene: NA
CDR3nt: TGTGCCAGCAGCTTAGTGGAATCTGGGGCCAACGTCCTGACTTTC
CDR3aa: CASSLVESGANVLTF

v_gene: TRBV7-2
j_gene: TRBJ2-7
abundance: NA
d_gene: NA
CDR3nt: TGTGCCAGCAGCCCGGACTCTATTTTCGAGCAGTACTTC
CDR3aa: CASSPDSIFEQYF

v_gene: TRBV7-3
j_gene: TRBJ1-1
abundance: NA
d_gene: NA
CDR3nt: TGTGCCAGCAGCTTAACTCGGGACACTGAAGCTTTCTTT
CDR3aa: CASSLTRDTEAFF

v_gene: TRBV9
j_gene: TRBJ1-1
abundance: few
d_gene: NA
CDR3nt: TGTGCCAGCAGCCCGAGTATGAACACTGAAGCTTTCTTT
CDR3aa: CASSPSMNTEAFF

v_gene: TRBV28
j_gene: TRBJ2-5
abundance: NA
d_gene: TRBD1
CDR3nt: TGTGCCAGCAGTTTGAGGGGACAGGGCTCGGAGGGGTACTTC
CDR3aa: CASSLRGQGSEGYF

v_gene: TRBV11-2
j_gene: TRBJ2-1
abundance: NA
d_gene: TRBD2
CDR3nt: TGTGCCAGCAAACCAGCGGGAGCGAACAATGAGCAGTTCTTC
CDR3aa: CASKPAGANNEQFF

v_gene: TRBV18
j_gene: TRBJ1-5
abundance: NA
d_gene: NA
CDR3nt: TGTGCCAGCTCACCGTACGGTGGGCCCCAGCATTTT
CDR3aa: CASSPYGGPQHF

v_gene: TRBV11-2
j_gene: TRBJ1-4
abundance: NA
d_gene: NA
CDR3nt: TGTGCCAGCAGCTTCGCGGGAGCTGGGGGAAAACTGTTTTTT
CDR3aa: CASSFAGAGGKLFF

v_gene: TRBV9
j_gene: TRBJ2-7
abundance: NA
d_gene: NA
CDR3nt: TGTGCCAGCAGCGTAGCCTCTGTCACCTACGAGCAGTACTTC
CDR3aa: CASSVASVTYEQYF

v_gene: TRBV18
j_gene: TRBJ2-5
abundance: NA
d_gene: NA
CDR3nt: TGTGCCAGCTCACCGACGACAGGTTCTTCGGAGACCCAGTACTTC
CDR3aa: CASSPTTGSSETQYF

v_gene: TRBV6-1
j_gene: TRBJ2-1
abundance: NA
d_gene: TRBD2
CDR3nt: TGTGCCAGCAGTGAAGATAGCGGGAGGGCCTACAATGAGCAGTTCTTC
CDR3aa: CASSEDSGRAYNEQFF

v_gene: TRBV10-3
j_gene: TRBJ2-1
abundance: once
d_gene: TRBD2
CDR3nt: TGTGCCATCAGACAAGGACTAGCGGGAGAGAGCTCCTACAATGAGCAGTTCTTC
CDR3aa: CAIRQGLAGESSYNEQFF

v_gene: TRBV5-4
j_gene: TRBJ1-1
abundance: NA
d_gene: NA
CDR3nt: TGTGCCAGCAGCCGGTGGGGGGACACTGAAGCTTTCTTT
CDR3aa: CASSRWGDTEAFF

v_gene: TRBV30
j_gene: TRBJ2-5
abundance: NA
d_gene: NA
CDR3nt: TGTGCCTGGACCCCGGGGACGCGGAGTCAAGAGACCCAGTACTTC
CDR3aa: CAWTPGTRSQETQYF